This passage covers 32 T cell receptor beta chains from one sample sequenced in a study of response to subunit inactivated influenza vaccine. Each CDR3 protein is one row after TCRdb ran MiXCR on the RT-PCR reads. The sample has fewer than 600,000 distinct CDR3 sequences, less than 7.5% seen once; the top ten hold roughly 14%. The input for sequencing was PBMCs from blood, taken about 24 months after vaccination. These receptors were obtained from a man aged 50-75 years who received an inactivated influenza vaccine.

This clonotype has a handful of counts. The rearrangement links TRBV5-1 to TRBJ2-5, with TRBD2 identical over 8 bases. This CDR3 region has 15 residues. Germline lookup yields CDR1 SGHRS and CDR2 YFSETQ. J gave up 3 bases and V 1 base, and 5 bases lay outside the gene matches. The CDR3 sequence: CASSLRRGAEETQYF. The CDR3 DNA follows: TGCGCCAGCAGCTTGAGGCGGGGGGCCGAAGAGACCCAGTACTTC.

In its sample, this clonotype was seen a few times. The chain is built from TRBV9 and TRBJ1-1, with D hard to call. Germline V gene data show CDR1 as SGDLS and CDR2 as YYNGEE. The germline V and J ends were trimmed by 1 base and 4 bases, with 8 bases remaining between them. CDR3 length equals 13 residues. The CDR3 sequence: CASSVSPGTEAFF. CDR3 in DNA: TGTGCCAGCAGCGTATCCCCAGGCACTGAAGCTTTCTTT.

The V call is TRBV27, the J call TRBJ2-1; TRBD2 matches at 9 bases. The germline CDR1 and CDR2 sequences are MNHEY and SMNVEV (reference sequence). The CDR3 has 12 residues. Trimming took 6 bases from V and 14 from J; bases not matched to a gene: 8. The CDR3 DNA reads as TGTGCCAGCAGCTCAACCGGGACTAGCAAGTTCTTC. It encodes CASSSTGTSKFF.

This clonotype was recorded at least ten times. The gene calls are TRBV29-1 and TRBJ1-1, with a possible D match to TRBD1 (6 bases). Germline CDR1 SQVTM, CDR2 ANQGSEA. CDR3 length equals 12 residues. Trimming stripped 7 bases from V and 3 bases from J, with 12 bases between. CDR3 coding DNA: TGCAGCGCAGAACAGGGCTACACTGAAGCTTTCTTT. It codes for CSAEQGYTEAFF.

This clonotype has ten or more counts. This chain joins TRBV3-1 and TRBJ2-2; D possibly corresponds to TRBD2 (6 bases). The V end lost 5 bases, the J end lost 6 bases, and 13 bases lay between the germline ends. Germline CDR1 and CDR2: LGHDT and YNNKEL (reference sequence). The CDR3 runs 14 residues. The chain's CDR3 is CASSSSGVAGELFF. The CDR3 coding sequence is TGTGCCAGCAGCAGCTCGGGAGTGGCCGGGGAGCTGTTTTTT.

The chain links TRBV27 to TRBJ2-2; 7 bases are a match to TRBD1. The length of the CDR3 is 17 residues. V lost 5 bases to trimming and J lost 0 bases; unmatched junction nucleotides: 9. The V gene's germline CDR1 is MNHEY and CDR2 SMNVEV (reference sequence). The CDR3 spells CASSPFTGTANTGELFF. CDR3 nucleotides: TGTGCCAGCAGTCCCTTTACCGGGACAGCGAACACCGGGGAGCTGTTTTTT.

This clonotype appeared a few times. The CDR3 nucleotides read TGCAGTGCCACCAGCGGGAGCGACATGGATGAGCAGTTCTTC. Its protein product is CSATSGSDMDEQFF. The chain couples TRBV20-1 to TRBJ2-1, with 8 bases matching TRBD2. The CDR3 loop spans 14 amino acids. V shed 6 bases, J shed 8 bases, and the junction held 12 bases outside the gene matches. CDR1 DFQATT and CDR2 SNEGSKA come from the germline V gene (reference sequence).

This sequence joins TRBV5-1 and TRBJ2-7, with 9 bases that match TRBD1. Germline loops: CDR1 SGHRS, CDR2 YFSETQ. V was clipped by 4 bases and J by 6 bases; unmatched bases: 11. This CDR3 comprises 15 residues. Here the CDR3 reads CASSPTGTGYSEQYF. CDR3 DNA sequence: TGCGCCAGCAGCCCCACTGGGACAGGGTATAGCGAGCAGTACTTC.

V usage is TRBV10-3 and J usage is TRBJ2-3; no clear D. The CDR3 covers 12 residues. The germline V and J ends were trimmed by 3 bases and 5 bases, with 6 bases remaining between them. Germline-derived CDR1 and CDR2 are ENHRY and SYGVKD. CDR3 amino acids: CAISDRRDTQYF. CDR3 in DNA: TGTGCCATCAGTGATAGGCGAGATACGCAGTATTTT.

V and J are TRBV20-1 and TRBJ2-1; either TRBD1 or TRBD2 may fit D (5 bases each). V lost 5 bases and J 5 bases, leaving 22 bases between the germline ends. The germline V gene has CDR1 DFQATT and CDR2 SNEGSKA (reference sequence). This CDR3 region has 16 residues. Here the CDR3 reads CSAPRLGPGFNNEQFF. CDR3 nucleotide sequence: TGCAGTGCTCCACGTTTGGGACCGGGGTTCAACAATGAGCAGTTCTTC.

This clonotype was found many times. The chain joins TRBV7-6 to TRBJ2-7; perhaps TRBD1 as D (5 bases). This CDR3 has 12 amino acids. Germline CDR1 is SGHVS and CDR2 is FNYEAQ. V lost 2 bases and J 6 bases, leaving 8 bases between the germline ends. CDR3 sequence (DNA): TGTGCCAGCAGCTTAACAGGTTTCGAGCAGTACTTC. Its protein is CASSLTGFEQYF.

Comment on this clonotype: Possible read error: a much larger clone is one base away. Given the absence of the conserved phenylalanine or tryptophan at the CDR3 end, a read error is likely. The chain is built from TRBV10-1 and TRBJ2-3, with 11 bases identical to TRBD2. Trimming cost V 2 bases and J 7 bases; bases outside gene matches: 8. Germline V gene sequence: CDR1 WNHNN, CDR2 SYGVQD (reference sequence). The length of the CDR3 is 16 residues. The CDR3 DNA is TGCGCCAGCAGTGAGGGTACTAGCGGGGGCCTCCATACGCAGTATTCT. Translating gives CASSEGTSGGLHTQYS.

This clonotype was seen many times. J is TRBJ1-1 and V is TRBV7-2, with 8 nucleotides matching TRBD1. CDR1 SGHTA and CDR2 FQGNSA come from the germline V gene. The V and J ends lost 0 bases and 6 bases, in that order; junction bases with no gene match: 6. The CDR3 has 15 residues. The chain's CDR3 is CASSLAPGQAAEAFF. CDR3 bases: TGTGCCAGCAGCTTAGCACCGGGACAGGCGGCTGAAGCTTTCTTT.

This clonotype was picked up a small number of times. The chain links TRBV7-2 to TRBJ1-5; the D is unclear. V lost 1 base and J 7 bases, leaving 11 bases between the germline ends. The germline gives CDR1 SGHTA, CDR2 FQGNSA. The CDR3 runs 14 residues. As DNA, the CDR3 is TGTGCCAGCAGCTTAGTCGCAATTGAGCAGCCCCAGCATTTT. As protein: CASSLVAIEQPQHF.

This clonotype has at least ten counts. The chain links TRBV10-1 to TRBJ2-3, with D maybe TRBD2 (5 bases). This CDR3 has 13 residues. With 7 bases removed from V and 6 bases from J, the gap between germline ends came to 14 bases. Germline-derived CDR1 and CDR2 are WNHNN and SYGVQD (reference sequence). CDR3 residues: CASMRGPEDTQYF. For the CDR3, the DNA is TGCGCCAGCATGAGAGGGCCGGAGGATACGCAGTATTTT.

This clonotype was detected many times. CDR3 residues: CASSEFGSGFYEQYF. CDR3 nucleotide sequence: TGTGCCAGCAGTGAGTTCGGCAGTGGATTCTACGAGCAGTACTTC. The rearrangement joins TRBV6-1 to TRBJ2-7; D remains ambiguous. The V gene's germline CDR1 is MNHNS and CDR2 SASEGT. CDR3 length: 15 residues. V was pared by 3 bases and J by 3 bases, with 15 bases between.

This clonotype was found many times. The gene calls are TRBV5-1 and TRBJ2-1, with a weak D call TRBD1 (6 bases). The germline CDR1 and CDR2 sequences are SGHRS and YFSETQ. The CDR3 covers 11 residues. Trimming pared 4 bases from V and 10 bases from J, leaving 9 bases between. The CDR3 DNA reads as TGCGCCAGCAGCGCCCAGGGGGAGCAGTTCTTC. Translating it yields CASSAQGEQFF. Drawing the rest from reference TRBV5-1 and TRBJ2-1, the complete variable domain is KAGVTQTPRYLIKTRGQQVTLSCSPISGHRSVSWYQQTPGQGLQFLFEYFSETQRNKGNFPGRFSGRQFSNSRSEMNVSTLELGDSALYLCASSAQGEQFFGPGTRLTVL.

In this sample, this clonotype turned up a few times. The chain combines TRBV28 with TRBJ2-1, with 10 nucleotides matching TRBD1. Germline V gene sequence: CDR1 MDHEN, CDR2 SYDVKM. V gave up 6 bases and J gave up 7 bases; unmatched junction bases: 12. The CDR3 sequence is 16 residues long. This CDR3 reads CASRPGGTGEWNEQFF. CDR3 sequence (DNA): TGTGCCAGCAGACCCGGGGGGACAGGGGAATGGAATGAGCAGTTCTTC.

This clonotype appeared many times. This sequence joins TRBV9 and TRBJ1-1, with D possibly matching TRBD1 (6 bases). Germline CDR1 SGDLS, CDR2 YYNGEE. The CDR3 extends over 14 amino acids. Between the trimmed V and J ends, which lost 4 bases and 11 bases, there was a span of 21 bases. The CDR3 region is CASSLFDRPADAFF. DNA of the CDR3: TGTGCCAGCAGCCTATTTGACAGGCCGGCAGATGCTTTCTTT.

This chain links TRBV6-9 with TRBJ1-1; 10 nucleotides match TRBD1. This CDR3 has 16 residues. Losses at the gene ends were 5 bases for V and 4 bases for J; bases not matched to a gene: 10. Germline lookup yields CDR1 MNHGY and CDR2 SVAAGI. CDR3 protein: CASSHPGQGMGTEAFF. CDR3 DNA: TGTGCCAGCAGTCACCCGGGACAGGGGATGGGCACTGAAGCTTTCTTT.

V gene TRBV20-1 combines with J gene TRBJ2-7; TRBD1 aligns across 8 bases. The J segment lost 5 bases and the V segment lost 5 bases, leaving 11 bases of the junction unmatched. The CDR3 spans 14 residues. Germline assignment: CDR1 DFQATT and CDR2 SNEGSKA (reference sequence). The CDR3 DNA reads TGCAGTGCTGTGACAGGGGAAAGGCTAGACGAGCAGTACTTC. Protein sequence: CSAVTGERLDEQYF.

This clonotype was seen repeatedly, ten times or more. This chain uses TRBV5-1 with TRBJ2-1; D could derive from TRBD1 or TRBD2 (5 bases each). Per the germline V gene, CDR1 is SGHRS and CDR2 is YFSETQ. The V and J ends lost 0 bases and 1 base respectively, with 8 bases between them. The CDR3 length is 15 residues. In DNA, the CDR3 is TGCGCCAGCAGCTTGGTTGGGGGTTCCTACAATGAGCAGTTCTTC. It encodes CASSLVGGSYNEQFF.

This clonotype has only a few counts. The chain has TRBV20-1 and TRBJ2-5; the match to TRBD2 covers 13 bases. This CDR3 comprises 16 residues. Germline V lookup: CDR1 DFQATT, CDR2 SNEGSKA (reference sequence). J gave up 5 bases and V 0 bases, and 6 bases lay outside the gene matches. This chain's CDR3 is CSARDWTSGSLETQYF. DNA of the CDR3: TGCAGTGCTAGAGATTGGACTAGCGGGAGCCTCGAGACCCAGTACTTC.

This clonotype was recorded many times. The chain has TRBV5-4 and TRBJ1-1; D gene ambiguous. V lost 7 bases and J lost 3, with 13 bases in between. The CDR3 runs 13 residues. CDR1 is SGHNT and CDR2 is YYREEE in the germline V gene (reference sequence). This chain's CDR3 is CASAGRADTEAFF. The CDR3 DNA reads TGTGCCAGCGCGGGGAGGGCAGACACTGAAGCTTTCTTT.

This clonotype has just a few counts. This chain joins TRBV27 and TRBJ2-7; no firm D call. This CDR3 region has 13 residues. Germline values: CDR1 MNHEY, CDR2 SMNVEV (reference sequence). V was shortened by 3 bases and J by 7 bases, with 13 bases between the two germline ends. The chain's CDR3 is CASSFLDVREQYF. For the CDR3, the DNA is TGTGCCAGCAGTTTCTTGGACGTAAGGGAGCAGTACTTC.

This clonotype was observed a handful of times. The chain carries TRBV20-1 and TRBJ1-5; possibly TRBD1 for D (5 bases). Trimming removed 3 bases at V and 1 base at J, with 16 bases between. The CDR3 runs to 16 residues. Germline values: CDR1 DFQATT, CDR2 SNEGSKA (reference sequence). The CDR3 DNA follows: TGCAGTGCTAGGAGCCGCCAGGGCCAAAGCAATCAGCCCCAGCATTTT. Amino acid sequence: CSARSRQGQSNQPQHF.

This clonotype was seen more than once but under ten times. The chain carries TRBV9 and TRBJ2-1; D is perhaps TRBD2 (6 bases). Looked up from germline, CDR1 is SGDLS and CDR2 is YYNGEE. This CDR3 has 16 residues. The V end was cut by 0 bases, the J end by 8 bases, with 18 bases between. The DNA for the CDR3 is TGTGCCAGCAGCGTAGAGGGGACCCTCAGGAGGGATGAGCAGTTCTTC. Amino acids: CASSVEGTLRRDEQFF.

This clonotype has just a few counts. The V gene is TRBV25-1, the J gene TRBJ1-6, with 7 bases lining up with TRBD1. The J segment lost 3 bases and the V segment lost 7 bases, leaving 3 bases of the junction unmatched. Germline assignment: CDR1 MGHDK and CDR2 SYGVNS. The CDR3 length is 14 residues. CDR3 in amino acids: CASTGTDYNSPLHF. In DNA form, the CDR3 reads TGTGCCAGCACCGGGACAGACTATAATTCACCCCTCCACTTT.

This clonotype was seen ten or more times. The rearrangement uses TRBV6-7 and TRBJ2-3; 7 positions agree with TRBD1. Being an ORF, TRBV6-7 has a function that is uncertain. V gave up 9 bases and J gave up 6 bases; unmatched junction bases: 9. CDR3 size: 13 residues. For the CDR3, the DNA is TGTGCCAGGGGGACAGCTATCCCGGATACGCAGTATTTT. It yields the protein CARGTAIPDTQYF.

In its sample, this clonotype was seen many times. This CDR3 is CSVALPNEQFF. The CDR3 region has the DNA TGCAGCGTTGCTCTCCCCAATGAGCAGTTCTTC. This chain uses TRBV29-1 with TRBJ2-1; D gene ambiguous. This CDR3 spans 11 amino acids. The V and J ends lost 4 bases and 6 bases respectively, with 7 bases between them. Germline CDR1 and CDR2: SQVTM and ANQGSEA.

Ten or more counts support this clonotype. The chain is built from TRBV4-2 and TRBJ1-5; D gene ambiguous. The length of the CDR3 is 15 residues. Trimming removed 0 bases from V and 3 bases from J, with 9 bases in between. Looked up from germline, CDR1 is LGHNA and CDR2 is YNFKEQ. The CDR3 coding sequence is TGTGCCAGCAGCCAAGATCTAGCGCCCAATCAGCCCCAGCATTTT. Its protein is CASSQDLAPNQPQHF.

The sample holds a few counts of this clonotype. The chain has TRBV11-1 and TRBJ1-2, with 7 bases matching TRBD1. The CDR3 is 14 residues long. CDR1 is SGHAT and CDR2 is FQDESV in the germline V gene (reference sequence). The J segment lost 6 bases and the V segment lost 4 bases, leaving 8 bases of the junction unmatched. In nucleotides, the CDR3 is TGTGCCAGCAGCTACCAGACAGGGTCGGATGGCTACACCTTC. Translating it yields CASSYQTGSDGYTF.